These 5 T cell receptor beta chains were all obtained from the same sample, sequenced in a study of shared clonotypes between healthy human individuals. Generated by immunoSEQ multiplex PCR, the TCRdb table keeps only in-frame clones and is missing some. The sample has millions of clones, about 95% seen once. The material sequenced was naive CD4+ T cells sorted from blood. The subset is: CD45RA+ positively selected. The receptors come from a man between 18 and 35 years old in good health.

This chain connects TRBV9 to TRBJ1-2; 8 bases agree with TRBD1. V shed 1 base and J 3 bases; nucleotides not matched to a gene: 5. Germline assignment: CDR1 SGDLS and CDR2 YYNGEE. The CDR3 sequence is 15 residues long. In DNA, the CDR3 is TGTGCCAGCAGCGTAACAGGGGGAAGGGACTATGGCTACACCTTC. It is translated as CASSVTGGRDYGYTF.

The chain recombines TRBV4-1 with TRBJ2-7; a weak D match, TRBD1 (6 bases). Germline values: CDR1 MGHRA, CDR2 YSYEKL. Trimming removed 1 base from V and 3 bases from J, with 19 bases in between. The CDR3 is made up of 17 amino acids. The CDR3 DNA reads TGCGCCAGCAGCCAAGCGCTGGTCGTCGGCAGGGGCTACGAGCAGTACTTC. Amino acid sequence: CASSQALVVGRGYEQYF.

This chain uses TRBV20-1 with TRBJ1-2; no reliable D call. CDR1 DFQATT and CDR2 SNEGSKA come from the germline V gene (reference sequence). The CDR3 has 10 amino acids. V was trimmed by 8 bases and J by 3 bases, leaving 7 bases between them. The DNA for the CDR3 is TGCAGTTTGGTTTACTATGGCTACACCTTC. This sequence encodes CSLVYYGYTF.

CDR3 bases: TGTGCCAGCAGATCGGACAGGGACGGTGAAAAACTGTTTTTT. It encodes CASRSDRDGEKLFF. The rearrangement links TRBV7-9 to TRBJ1-4; 8 bases agree with TRBD1. Germline CDR1 SEHNR, CDR2 FQNEAQ (reference sequence). The CDR3 extends over 14 amino acids. The ends lost 6 bases at V and 7 bases at J; junction bases unmatched: 7. Filled out from reference TRBV7-9 and TRBJ1-4, the complete variable domain reads DTGVSQNPRHKITKRGQNVTFRCDPISEHNRLYWYRQTLGQGPEFLTYFQNEAQLEKSRLLSDRFSAERPKGSFSTLEIQRTEQGDSAMYLCASRSDRDGEKLFFGSGTQLSVL.

V usage is TRBV18 and J usage is TRBJ1-1; 7 nucleotides agree with TRBD1. The germline V gene encodes CDR1 KGHSH and CDR2 LQKENI. J lost 2 bases, V lost 7 bases, and 4 bases had no gene match. The CDR3 has 13 amino acids. Written as DNA, the CDR3 is TGTGCCAGCTTACGACAGGGAAACACTGAAGCTTTCTTT. This encodes CASLRQGNTEAFF.